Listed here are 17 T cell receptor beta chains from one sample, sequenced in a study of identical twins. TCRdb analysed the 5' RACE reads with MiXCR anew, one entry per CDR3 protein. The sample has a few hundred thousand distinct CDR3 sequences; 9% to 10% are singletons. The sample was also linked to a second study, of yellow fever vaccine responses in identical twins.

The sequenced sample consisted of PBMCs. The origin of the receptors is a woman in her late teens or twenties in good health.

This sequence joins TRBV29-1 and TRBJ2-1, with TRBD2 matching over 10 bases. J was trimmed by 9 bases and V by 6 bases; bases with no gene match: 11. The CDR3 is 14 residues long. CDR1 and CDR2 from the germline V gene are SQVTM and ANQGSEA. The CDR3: CSVDSSGSSTEQFF. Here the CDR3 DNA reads TGCAGCGTGGATTCTAGCGGGAGCAGCACTGAGCAGTTCTTC.

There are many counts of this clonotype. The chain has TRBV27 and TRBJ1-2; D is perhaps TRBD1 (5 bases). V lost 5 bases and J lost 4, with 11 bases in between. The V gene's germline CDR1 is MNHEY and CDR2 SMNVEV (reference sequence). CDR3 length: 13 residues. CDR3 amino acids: CASSPGTLYGYTF. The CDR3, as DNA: TGTGCCAGCAGTCCAGGGACCCTCTATGGCTACACCTTC.

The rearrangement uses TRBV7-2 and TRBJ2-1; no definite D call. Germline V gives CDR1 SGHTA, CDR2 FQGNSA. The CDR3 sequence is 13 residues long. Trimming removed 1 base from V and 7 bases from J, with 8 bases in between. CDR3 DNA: TGTGCCAGCAGCTTAGTGGTGTCAAATGAGCAGTTCTTC. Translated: CASSLVVSNEQFF.

The CDR3 nucleotides are TGTGCCAGCAGAGGGGGCATGGGAGAGCAGTACTTC. Residues: CASRGGMGEQYF. The chain is built from TRBV28 and TRBJ2-7; 7 positions agree with TRBD1. The CDR3 totals 12 residues. Looked up from germline, CDR1 is MDHEN and CDR2 is SYDVKM. V trimming: 6 bases; J trimming: 7 bases; junction bases outside the gene matches: 6.

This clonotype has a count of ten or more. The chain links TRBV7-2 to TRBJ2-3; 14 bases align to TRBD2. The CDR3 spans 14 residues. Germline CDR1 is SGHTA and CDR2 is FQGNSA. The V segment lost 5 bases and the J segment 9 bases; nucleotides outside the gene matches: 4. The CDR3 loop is CASSPGLAGGTQYF. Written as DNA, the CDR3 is TGTGCCAGCAGCCCCGGACTAGCGGGGGGAACGCAGTATTTT.

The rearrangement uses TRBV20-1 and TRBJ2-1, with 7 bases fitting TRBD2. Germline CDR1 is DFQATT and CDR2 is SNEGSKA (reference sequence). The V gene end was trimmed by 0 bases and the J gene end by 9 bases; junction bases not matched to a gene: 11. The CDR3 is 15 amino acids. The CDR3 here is CSARDSGGRASEQFF. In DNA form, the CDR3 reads TGCAGTGCTAGAGATTCTGGAGGGAGGGCCAGTGAGCAGTTCTTC.

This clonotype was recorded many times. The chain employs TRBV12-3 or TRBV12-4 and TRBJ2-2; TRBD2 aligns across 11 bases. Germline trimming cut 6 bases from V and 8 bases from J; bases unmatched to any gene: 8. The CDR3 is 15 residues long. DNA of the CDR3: TGTGCCAGCAGACGCACTAGCGGGAGCGGGGGGGAGCTGTTTTTT. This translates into CASRRTSGSGGELFF.

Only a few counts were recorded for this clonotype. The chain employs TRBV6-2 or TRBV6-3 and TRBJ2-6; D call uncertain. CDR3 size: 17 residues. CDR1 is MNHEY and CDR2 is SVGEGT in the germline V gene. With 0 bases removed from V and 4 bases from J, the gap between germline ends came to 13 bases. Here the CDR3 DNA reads TGTGCCAGCAGTTACTCTACAAGGAGTCCCGGGGCCAACGTCCTGACTTTC. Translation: CASSYSTRSPGANVLTF.

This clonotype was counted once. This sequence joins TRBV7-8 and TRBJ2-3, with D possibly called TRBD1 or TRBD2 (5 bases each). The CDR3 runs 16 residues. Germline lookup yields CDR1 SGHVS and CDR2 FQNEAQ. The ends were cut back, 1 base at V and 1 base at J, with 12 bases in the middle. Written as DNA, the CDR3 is TGTGCCAGCAGCTTAGTAGACAGCGGACGCACAGATACGCAGTATTTT. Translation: CASSLVDSGRTDTQYF.

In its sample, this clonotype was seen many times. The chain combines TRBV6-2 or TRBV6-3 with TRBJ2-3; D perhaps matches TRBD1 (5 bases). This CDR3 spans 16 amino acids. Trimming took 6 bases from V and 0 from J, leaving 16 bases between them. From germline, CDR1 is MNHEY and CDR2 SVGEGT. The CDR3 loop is CASSRDRRPSTDTQYF. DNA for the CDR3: TGTGCCAGCAGCCGAGACAGAAGACCTAGCACAGATACGCAGTATTTT.

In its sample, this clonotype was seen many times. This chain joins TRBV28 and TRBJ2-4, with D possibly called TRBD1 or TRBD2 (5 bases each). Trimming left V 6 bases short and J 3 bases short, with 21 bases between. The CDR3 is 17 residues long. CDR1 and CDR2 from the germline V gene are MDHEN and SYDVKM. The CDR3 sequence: CASSSFFNQGDKNIQYF. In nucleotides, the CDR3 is TGTGCCAGCAGCTCTTTTTTTAACCAGGGAGACAAAAACATTCAGTACTTC.

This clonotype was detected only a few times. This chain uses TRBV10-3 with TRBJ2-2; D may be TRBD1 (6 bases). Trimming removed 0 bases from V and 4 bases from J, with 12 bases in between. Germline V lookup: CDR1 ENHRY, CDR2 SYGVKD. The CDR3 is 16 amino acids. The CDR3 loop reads CAISESGRGGTGELFF. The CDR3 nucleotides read TGTGCCATCAGTGAGTCGGGCAGGGGTGGCACCGGGGAGCTGTTTTTT.

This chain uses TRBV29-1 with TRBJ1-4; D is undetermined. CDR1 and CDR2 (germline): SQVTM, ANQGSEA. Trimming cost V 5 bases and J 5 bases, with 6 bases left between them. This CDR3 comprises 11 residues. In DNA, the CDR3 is TGCAGCGTTTCCGTCAATGAAAAACTGTTTTTT. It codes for CSVSVNEKLFF.

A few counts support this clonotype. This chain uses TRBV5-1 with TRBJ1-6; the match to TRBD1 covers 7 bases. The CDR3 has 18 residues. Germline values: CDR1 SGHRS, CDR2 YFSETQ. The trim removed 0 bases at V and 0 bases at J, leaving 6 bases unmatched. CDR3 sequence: CASSLEGQSSSYNSPLHF. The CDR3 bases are TGCGCCAGCAGCTTGGAGGGACAGTCGAGCTCCTATAATTCACCCCTCCACTTT.

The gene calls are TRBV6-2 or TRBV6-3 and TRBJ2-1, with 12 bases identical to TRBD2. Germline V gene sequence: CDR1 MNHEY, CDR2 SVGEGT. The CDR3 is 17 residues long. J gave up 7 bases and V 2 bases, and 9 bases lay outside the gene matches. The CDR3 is CASSYNSTSGRENEQFF. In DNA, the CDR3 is TGTGCCAGCAGTTACAACTCGACTAGCGGGAGAGAGAATGAGCAGTTCTTC.

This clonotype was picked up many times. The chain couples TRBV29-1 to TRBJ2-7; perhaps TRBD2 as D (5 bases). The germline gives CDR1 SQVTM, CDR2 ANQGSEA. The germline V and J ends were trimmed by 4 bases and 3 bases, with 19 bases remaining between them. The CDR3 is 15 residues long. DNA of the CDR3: TGCAGCGTTGGAGGTGGTGGAGGTAGGATCTACGAGCAGTACTTC. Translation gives CSVGGGGGRIYEQYF.

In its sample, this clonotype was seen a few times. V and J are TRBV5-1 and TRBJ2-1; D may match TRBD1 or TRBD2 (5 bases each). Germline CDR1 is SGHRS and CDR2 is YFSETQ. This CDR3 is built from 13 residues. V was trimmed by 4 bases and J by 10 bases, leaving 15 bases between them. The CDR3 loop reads CASSEPGSGEQFF. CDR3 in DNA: TGCGCCAGCAGCGAGCCAGGGAGTGGAGAGCAGTTCTTC.